This T cell receptor (beta chain) was retrieved from a study of blood T cell repertoires in COVID-19. Looking at the study overall: T cells, B-cell-depleted T cells, or PBMCs provided the cDNA or gDNA that served as material.

The assay was immunoSEQ multiplex PCR, and TCRdb's table has in-frame clones only and misses some. The top ten clones hold 7.5% to 9% of a sample with approximately 72,000 clones, more than 70% of them seen once. Per the germline V gene, CDR1 is SGHTS and CDR2 is YDEGEE. The CDR3 runs to 12 residues. Trimming took 4 bases from V and 8 from J, leaving 12 bases between them. The gene calls are TRBV5-8 and TRBJ1-2; D might be TRBD1 (5 bases). Sequencing input: peripheral blood. The clonotype originates from a man in his fifties with active COVID-19. The CDR3 loop is CASSPRKGGYTF. The CDR3 DNA reads as TGTGCCAGCAGCCCCAGGAAGGGGGGCTACACCTTC.